Listed below are T cell receptor beta chains from one sample, sequenced in a study of blood T cell repertoires in COVID-19. This table comes from immunoSEQ multiplex PCR, and its TCRdb copy is limited to in-frame clones, with some not included. This table holds fewer than 250,000 clones, about 90% found once. Sequencing input: peripheral blood. The source of these receptors is a man aged 60-69 years with COVID-19, enrolled during active disease. The CDR3 runs from the conserved cysteine through the conserved F or W. The D gene is left open where the match is weak. Part of the rows lack a size; the others show once, few, many or a class for expanded clones.

TRBJ1-1	TRBV28	.	.	CASRGGGAMILEAFF	TGTGCCAGCAGAGGGGGGGGCGCGATGATATTGGAAGCTTTCTTT
TRBJ2-1	TRBV3-1/TRBV3-2	.	TRBD2	CASSPLLAGGSEQFF	TGTGCCAGCAGCCCCTTGCTAGCGGGGGGTTCTGAGCAGTTCTTC
TRBJ1-1	TRBV4-1	.	TRBD1	CASSGKTGGFENTEAFF	TGCGCCAGCAGCGGAAAGACAGGGGGCTTTGAGAACACTGAAGCTTTCTTT
TRBJ2-7	TRBV18	.	TRBD2	CASSPASGVLSWEEQYF	TGTGCCAGCTCACCAGCCAGCGGGGTCCTCTCTTGGGAAGAGCAGTACTTC
TRBJ2-7	TRBV7-3	.	TRBD1	CASSVTGTGYEQYF	TGTGCCAGCAGCGTGACTGGGACAGGGTACGAGCAGTACTTC
TRBJ2-7	TRBV18	.	TRBD1	CASSLKSGGEQYF	TGTGCCAGCTCACTTAAATCAGGGGGCGAGCAGTACTTC
TRBJ2-7	TRBV4-3	.	.	CASSRHQGNEQYF	TGCGCCAGCAGCCGACATCAGGGAAACGAGCAGTACTTC
TRBJ1-1	TRBV7-9	.	.	CASSLRAGGEAFF	TGTGCCAGCAGCCTTCGGGCGGGTGGAGAAGCTTTCTTT
TRBJ1-2	TRBV4-1	.	.	CASSHPGVANYGYTF	TGCGCCAGCAGCCACCCAGGGGTGGCTAACTATGGCTACACCTTC
TRBJ2-5	TRBV18	.	.	CASSPISTGQETQYF	TGTGCCAGCTCACCTATTTCGACAGGACAAGAGACCCAGTACTTC
TRBJ2-1	TRBV13	.	.	CASSLGLKSHEQFF	TGTGCCAGCAGCTTAGGCCTAAAAAGTCATGAGCAGTTCTTC
TRBJ1-1	TRBV19	.	TRBD1	CASRRDRGLDTEAFF	TGTGCCAGTAGAAGGGACAGGGGGCTTGACACTGAAGCTTTCTTT
TRBJ2-7	TRBV5-5	.	.	CASSARGGASTYEQYF	TGTGCCAGCAGCGCCAGGGGCGGAGCCTCAACATACGAGCAGTACTTC
TRBJ1-1	TRBV7-9	.	.	CASTQTGGSEAFF	TGTGCCAGCACCCAAACGGGGGGCTCTGAAGCTTTCTTT
TRBJ1-2	TRBV5-5	.	.	CASSIPQGYYGYTF	TGTGCCAGCAGCATCCCACAGGGATATTATGGCTACACCTTC
TRBJ1-6	TRBV9	.	TRBD1	CASSSWDRDNSPLHF	TGTGCCAGCAGCTCATGGGACAGGGATAATTCACCCCTCCACTTT
TRBJ1-2	TRBV6-1	.	.	CASSEGGTYGYTF	TGTGCCAGCAGTGAGGGGGGGACCTATGGCTACACCTTC
TRBJ1-1	TRBV28	.	.	CASTRRGGTEAFF	TGTGCCAGCACCAGGCGCGGGGGGACTGAAGCTTTCTTT
TRBJ2-3	TRBV2	.	TRBD1	CASRGTGSYRSDTQYF	TGTGCCAGCAGAGGGACAGGGTCCTATAGGTCAGATACGCAGTATTTT
TRBJ2-1	TRBV27	.	TRBD2	CASSPSGLAVYNEQFF	TGTGCCAGCAGTCCCTCGGGACTAGCGGTCTACAATGAGCAGTTCTTC
TRBJ2-1	TRBV2	.	TRBD2	CASSVGLAGALSYNEQFF	TGTGCCAGCAGTGTCGGACTAGCGGGGGCCCTCTCCTACAATGAGCAGTTCTTC
TRBJ2-5	TRBV7-2	.	.	CASTRVGRETQYF	TGTGCCAGCACCCGGGTGGGGCGGGAGACCCAGTACTTC
TRBJ2-1	TRBV10-3	.	.	CAIADSGGSYNEQFF	TGTGCCATCGCGGATAGCGGAGGCTCCTACAATGAGCAGTTCTTC
TRBJ2-7	TRBV6-1	.	.	CASSGGWTGETSYEQYF	TGTGCCAGCAGTGGAGGTTGGACGGGGGAAACTAGCTACGAGCAGTACTTC
TRBJ2-7	TRBV25-1	.	TRBD1	CASSEYRGTGVEMSYF	TGTGCCAGCAGTGAATACAGGGGGACAGGGGTGGAGATGTCGTACTTC
TRBJ2-1	TRBV11-2	.	.	CASSLLVGRGGFNEQFF	TGTGCCAGCAGCTTACTTGTCGGGAGAGGGGGCTTCAATGAGCAGTTCTTC
TRBJ1-6	TRBV5-1	.	TRBD1	CASSLGTGGNSPLHF	TGCGCCAGCAGCCTTGGGACAGGGGGTAATTCACCCCTCCACTTT
TRBJ1-2	TRBV5-1	.	TRBD1	CASSLGQGEDGYTF	TGCGCCAGCAGCCTAGGACAGGGTGAAGATGGCTACACCTTC
TRBJ2-3	TRBV5-1	.	.	CASSSGNSADTQYF	TGCGCCAGCAGCTCGGGGAATAGTGCAGATACGCAGTATTTT
TRBJ2-3	TRBV19	.	TRBD1	CASSGLGQGSDTQYF	TGTGCCAGTAGTGGATTGGGACAGGGATCAGATACGCAGTATTTT
TRBJ2-7	TRBV7-9	.	.	CASSLGSQQQYF	TGTGCCAGCAGCTTAGGGAGCCAACAGCAGTACTTC
TRBJ2-5	TRBV3-1/TRBV3-2	.	TRBD2	CASSSGLAGVGETQYF	TGTGCCAGCAGTTCGGGACTAGCGGGGGTAGGGGAGACCCAGTACTTC
TRBJ1-1	TRBV6-5	.	TRBD1	CASSSPGQGNTEAFF	TGTGCCAGCAGTTCACCGGGACAGGGGAACACTGAAGCTTTCTTT
TRBJ1-5	TRBV19	.	TRBD1	CASSIGTDQPQHF	TGTGCCAGTAGTATTGGGACAGATCAGCCCCAGCATTTT
TRBJ1-4	TRBV27	.	TRBD1	CASSSIRQGSIVGKLFF	TGTGCCAGCAGTTCTATAAGACAGGGAAGTATCGTTGGAAAACTGTTTTTT
TRBJ2-1	TRBV7-8	.	.	CASSLGGRWEQFF	TGTGCCAGCAGCTTGGGGGGGCGATGGGAGCAGTTCTTC
TRBJ2-3	TRBV6-4	.	TRBD2	CASSALAVPTDTQYF	TGTGCCAGCAGTGCACTAGCGGTACCCACAGATACGCAGTATTTT
TRBJ2-1	TRBV28	.	.	CASSLPRDSSYNEQFF	TGTGCCAGCAGTCTTCCCAGGGATAGCTCCTACAATGAGCAGTTCTTC
TRBJ2-7	TRBV11-3	.	TRBD1	CASSPSNRGEQYF	TGTGCCAGCAGCCCCTCAAACAGGGGCGAGCAGTACTTC
TRBJ1-2	TRBV28	.	TRBD1	CASGTGRRGYTF	TGTGCCAGCGGGACAGGCCGTAGGGGCTACACCTTC
TRBJ2-2	TRBV18	.	.	CASSPPGRRVGELFF	TGTGCCAGCTCACCACCGGGCCGGAGGGTCGGGGAGCTGTTTTTT
TRBJ2-2	TRBV4-2	.	TRBD2	CASSQGHSGRTGTGELFF	TGTGCCAGCAGCCAAGGGCATAGCGGGAGAACCGGGACCGGGGAGCTGTTTTTT
TRBJ2-1	TRBV19	.	TRBD1	CASSIRTGVMDEQFF	TGTGCCAGTAGTATAAGGACAGGCGTTATGGATGAGCAGTTCTTC
TRBJ1-2	TRBV28	.	.	CATEEVDYGYTF	TGTGCCACTGAGGAGGTCGATTATGGCTACACCTTC
TRBJ2-7	TRBV20-1	.	TRBD2	CSASNPSGSSYEQYF	TGCAGTGCTAGTAACCCTAGCGGGAGCTCCTACGAGCAGTACTTC
TRBJ1-2	TRBV6-5	.	.	CASSPQGFVYGYTF	TGTGCCAGCAGCCCACAGGGTTTCGTCTATGGCTACACCTTC
TRBJ1-1	TRBV3-1/TRBV3-2	.	.	CASSQAIQTNTEAFF	TGTGCCAGCAGCCAAGCAATACAGACGAACACTGAAGCTTTCTTT
TRBJ2-7	TRBV30	.	TRBD1	CAWGRAAQGTGGSYEQYF	TGTGCCTGGGGAAGGGCCGCCCAAGGGACAGGGGGATCCTACGAGCAGTACTTC
TRBJ2-2	TRBV3-1/TRBV3-2	few	TRBD2	CASSQFHRGGTGELFF	TGTGCCAGCAGCCAATTCCACCGGGGGGGGACCGGGGAGCTGTTTTTT
TRBJ2-2	TRBV24-1	.	TRBD1	CATSDVQGAGTGELFF	TGTGCCACCAGTGATGTACAGGGGGCCGGGACCGGGGAGCTGTTTTTT
TRBJ2-7	TRBV18	.	TRBD1	CASSPVGQGVPWTYEQYF	TGTGCCAGCTCACCCGTAGGACAGGGGGTCCCTTGGACCTACGAGCAGTACTTC
TRBJ2-7	TRBV28	.	TRBD2	CASSSGLAEQYF	TGTGCCAGCAGTTCCGGACTAGCCGAGCAGTACTTC
TRBJ2-7	TRBV5-4	.	.	CASSLDGYEQYF	TGTGCCAGCAGCTTGGACGGCTACGAGCAGTACTTC
TRBJ2-5	TRBV6-5	.	.	CASSRGLRETQYF	TGTGCCAGCAGTAGGGGATTGCGCGAGACCCAGTACTTC